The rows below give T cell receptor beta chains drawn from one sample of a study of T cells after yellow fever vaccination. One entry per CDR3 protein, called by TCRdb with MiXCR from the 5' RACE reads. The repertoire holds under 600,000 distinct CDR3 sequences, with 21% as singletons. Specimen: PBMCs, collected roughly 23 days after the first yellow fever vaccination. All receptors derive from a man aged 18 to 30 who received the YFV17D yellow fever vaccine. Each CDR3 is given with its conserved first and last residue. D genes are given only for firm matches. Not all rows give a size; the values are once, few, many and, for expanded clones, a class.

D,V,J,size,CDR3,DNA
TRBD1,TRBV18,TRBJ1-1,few,CASSPVGTGGVGTEAFF,TGTGCCAGCTCACCCGTGGGGACAGGGGGCGTAGGAACTGAAGCTTTCTTT
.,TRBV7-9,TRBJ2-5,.,CASTLRGQETQYF,TGTGCCAGCACCCTTAGGGGGCAAGAGACCCAGTACTTC
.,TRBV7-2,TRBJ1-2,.,CASSPSTAGVNYGYTF,TGTGCCAGCAGCCCAAGTACAGCGGGGGTTAACTATGGCTACACCTTC
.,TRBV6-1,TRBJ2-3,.,CASSTRGSTDTQYF,TGTGCCAGCAGCACCAGGGGCAGCACAGATACGCAGTATTTT
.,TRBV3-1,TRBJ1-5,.,CASSQGDTNQPQHF,TGTGCCAGCAGCCAGGGGGACACAAATCAGCCCCAGCATTTT
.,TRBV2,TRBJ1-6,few,CASRARQERSYNSPLHF,TGTGCCAGCAGGGCCCGACAGGAACGCTCCTATAATTCACCCCTCCACTTT
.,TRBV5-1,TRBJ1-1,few,CASSAPGRMNTEAFF,TGCGCCAGCAGCGCTCCGGGACGGATGAACACTGAAGCTTTCTTT
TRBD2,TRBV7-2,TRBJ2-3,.,CASSATSGGPLGSQYF,TGTGCCAGCAGCGCGACTAGCGGGGGGCCCCTGGGGTCGCAGTATTTT
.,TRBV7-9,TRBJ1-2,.,CASSLVGTDYGYTF,TGTGCCAGCAGCTTAGTTGGGACGGACTATGGCTACACCTTC
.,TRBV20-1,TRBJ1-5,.,CSAFRDSNQPQHF,TGCAGTGCTTTCCGGGACAGCAATCAGCCCCAGCATTTT
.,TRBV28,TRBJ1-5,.,CASSSPGAGQPQHF,TGTGCCAGCAGTTCCCCGGGGGCGGGTCAGCCCCAGCATTTT
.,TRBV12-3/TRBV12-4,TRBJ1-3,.,CASSLTHYSGNTIYF,TGTGCCAGCAGTTTGACCCACTACTCTGGAAACACCATATATTTT
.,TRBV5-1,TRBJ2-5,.,CASFSSPQETQYF,TGCGCCAGCTTCAGTTCTCCCCAAGAGACCCAGTACTTC
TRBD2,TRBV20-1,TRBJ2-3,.,CSARDLTSGSHTDTQYF,TGCAGTGCTAGAGATCTGACTAGCGGGTCCCACACAGATACGCAGTATTTT
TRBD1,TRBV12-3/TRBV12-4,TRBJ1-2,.,CASSPGQGAYDYTF,TGTGCCAGCAGCCCCGGACAGGGGGCGTATGACTACACCTTC
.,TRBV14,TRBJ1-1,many,CASSQGGALNTEAFF,TGTGCCAGCAGCCAAGGGGGCGCCTTAAACACTGAAGCTTTCTTT
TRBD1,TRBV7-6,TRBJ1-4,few,CASSPQGGGEKLFF,TGTGCCAGCAGCCCCCAGGGGGGGGGTGAAAAACTGTTTTTT
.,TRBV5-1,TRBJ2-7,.,CASSVGLGLTYEQYF,TGCGCCAGCAGTGTCGGGTTAGGGCTTACCTACGAGCAGTACTTC
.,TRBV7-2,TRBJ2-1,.,CASSLVPNNEQFF,TGTGCCAGCAGCTTAGTCCCGAACAATGAGCAGTTCTTC
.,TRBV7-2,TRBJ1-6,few,CASSLGSSSYNSPLHF,TGTGCCAGCAGCTTAGGGTCCAGCTCCTATAATTCACCCCTCCACTTT
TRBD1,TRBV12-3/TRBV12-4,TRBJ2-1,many,CASSDRDRGNRNEQFF,TGTGCCAGCAGTGACCGGGACAGGGGGAATAGAAATGAGCAGTTCTTC
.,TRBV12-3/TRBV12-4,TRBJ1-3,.,CASSPSELEMTIYF,TGTGCCAGCAGTCCGTCAGAGCTCGAAATGACCATATATTTT
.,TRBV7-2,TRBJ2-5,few,CASSTSPQRQETQYF,TGTGCCAGCAGCACCTCTCCGCAACGTCAAGAGACCCAGTACTTC
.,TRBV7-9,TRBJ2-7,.,CASSLDVSGYEQYF,TGTGCCAGCAGCTTAGATGTAAGCGGGTACGAGCAGTACTTC
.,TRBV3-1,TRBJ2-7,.,CASSQPEDPGPYF,TGTGCCAGCAGCCAACCGGAGGATCCAGGGCCTTACTTC
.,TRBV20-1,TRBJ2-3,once,CSARQGGDTQYF,TGCAGTGCTAGACAGGGGGGAGATACGCAGTATTTT
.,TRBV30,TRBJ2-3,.,CAWKDTGTDTQYF,TGTGCCTGGAAAGACACAGGCACAGATACGCAGTATTTT
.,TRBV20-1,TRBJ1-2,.,CSASKRGTGGGYTF,TGCAGTGCTAGTAAACGGGGAACAGGAGGAGGCTACACCTTC
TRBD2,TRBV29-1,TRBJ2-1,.,CSVESVPGTSGGNEQFF,TGCAGCGTTGAAAGCGTCCCCGGGACTAGCGGGGGCAATGAGCAGTTCTTC
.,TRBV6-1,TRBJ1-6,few,CASSESNSPLHF,TGTGCCAGCAGTGAGAGTAATTCACCCCTCCACTTT
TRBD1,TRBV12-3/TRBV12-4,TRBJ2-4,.,CASSFGQGGKNIQYF,TGTGCCAGCAGTTTTGGACAGGGCGGCAAAAACATTCAGTACTTC
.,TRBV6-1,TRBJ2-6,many,CASRKSSGANVLTF,TGTGCCAGCAGGAAGTCCTCTGGGGCCAACGTCCTGACTTTC
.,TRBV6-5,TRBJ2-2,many,CASSYVMNTGELFF,TGTGCCAGCAGTTACGTCATGAATACCGGGGAGCTGTTTTTT
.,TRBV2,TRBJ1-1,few,CASSGRLAEAFF,TGTGCCAGCAGTGGAAGGCTCGCTGAAGCTTTCTTT
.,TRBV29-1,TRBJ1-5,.,CSVADGNQPQHF,TGCAGCGTAGCGGACGGCAATCAGCCCCAGCATTTT
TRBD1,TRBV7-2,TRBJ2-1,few,CASSFTGQGKFF,TGTGCCAGCAGCTTTACTGGACAGGGAAAGTTCTTC
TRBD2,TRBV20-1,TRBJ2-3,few,CSARLASTDTQYF,TGCAGTGCTCGACTAGCAAGCACAGATACGCAGTATTTT
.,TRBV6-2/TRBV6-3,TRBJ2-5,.,CASSSGRRGLQETQYF,TGTGCCAGCAGTTCGGGACGGCGGGGGCTTCAAGAGACCCAGTACTTC
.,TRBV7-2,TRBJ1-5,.,CASSSLSLFQPQHF,TGTGCCAGCAGTTCATTATCTCTGTTTCAGCCCCAGCATTTT
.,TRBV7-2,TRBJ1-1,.,CASSLARLGHLAFF,TGTGCCAGCAGCTTAGCGAGGCTGGGACACTTAGCTTTCTTT
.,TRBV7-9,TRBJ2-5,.,CASSHPPGRMIETQYF,TGTGCCAGCAGCCATCCACCGGGACGGATGATCGAGACCCAGTACTTC
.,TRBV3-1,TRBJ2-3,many,CASSREDTQYF,TGTGCCAGCAGCCGAGAAGATACGCAGTATTTT
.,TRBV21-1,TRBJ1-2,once,CASNSDRNYGYTF,TGTGCCAGCAATTCGGACAGGAACTATGGCTACACCTTC
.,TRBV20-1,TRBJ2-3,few,CSASRALTDTQYF,TGCAGTGCTAGTAGAGCTCTCACAGATACGCAGTATTTT
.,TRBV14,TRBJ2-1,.,CASSQWTTGEQFF,TGTGCCAGCAGCCAATGGACCACGGGTGAGCAGTTCTTC
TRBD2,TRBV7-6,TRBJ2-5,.,CASSLLERGGQETQYF,TGTGCCAGCAGCTTACTAGAGCGGGGGGGCCAAGAGACCCAGTACTTC
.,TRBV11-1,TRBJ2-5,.,CASSLNPGPQETQYF,TGTGCCAGCAGCTTAAACCCAGGACCCCAAGAGACCCAGTACTTC
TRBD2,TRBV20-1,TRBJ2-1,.,CSARRFSGGANEQFF,TGCAGTGCTAGGAGGTTTAGCGGGGGGGCGAATGAGCAGTTCTTC
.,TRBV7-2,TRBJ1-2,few,CASSSARREVYGYTF,TGTGCCAGCAGCTCGGCACGGAGGGAGGTCTATGGCTACACCTTC
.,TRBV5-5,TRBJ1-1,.,CASRGGAQAFF,TGTGCCAGCAGGGGCGGTGCTCAAGCTTTCTTT
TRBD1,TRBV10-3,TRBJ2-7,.,CAISDPGQGINEQYF,TGTGCCATCAGTGACCCGGGACAGGGAATAAACGAGCAGTACTTC
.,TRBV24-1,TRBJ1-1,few,CATSEVGDTEAFF,TGTGCCACCAGTGAGGTAGGGGACACTGAAGCTTTCTTT
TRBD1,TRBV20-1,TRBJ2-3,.,CSARGQGADTQYF,TGCAGTGCTAGGGGACAGGGTGCAGATACGCAGTATTTT
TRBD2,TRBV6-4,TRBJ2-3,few,CASSRLATPTDTQYF,TGTGCCAGCAGCCGACTAGCGACCCCCACAGATACGCAGTATTTT
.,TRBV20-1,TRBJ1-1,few,CSARDRSGGGTEAFF,TGCAGTGCTAGAGATCGGTCGGGAGGAGGCACTGAAGCTTTCTTT